The clone carrying this T cell receptor (beta chain) was detected only once. The data belong to a study of blood T cell repertoires in COVID-19. Across the study: Samples taken during acute and convalescent COVID-19 were collected in the United States, Italy and Spain. T cells, B-cell-depleted T cells, or PBMCs provided the cDNA or gDNA that served as material.

Methods used by the authors: Quantification of nucleated cells was approximated via reference gene primer amplification. The method was immunoSEQ multiplex PCR; TCRdb's version includes in-frame clones alone and lacks a portion of them. V and J calls plus clone size are reproduced from that table; the DNA served to infer D and trimming. The data hold approximately 200,000 clones, with around four fifths observed a single time. Trimming left V 5 bases short and J 5 bases short, with 12 bases between. This CDR3 spans 13 amino acids. Germline CDR1 is SNHLY and CDR2 is FYNNEI. Source material: peripheral blood. This chain joins TRBV2 and TRBJ1-1; D gene uncertain. The TCR sequence derives from a woman aged 55-69 years who had recovered from COVID-19. This CDR3 is CASSTTARTEAFF. The CDR3 DNA is TGTGCCAGCAGTACAACGGCGCGGACTGAAGCTTTCTTT.